This T cell receptor beta chain was sequenced in a study of T-cell reconstitution after alpha-beta-depleted transplantation in children. General study points: Reports say that about two months after transplant, the alpha-beta T cells came out of several hundred graft clones that had expanded. Surviving thymic progenitors and recipient T cells were the source of high TCRbeta diversity at day 60 in some patients. One year post-transplant, T-cell counts and diversity were largely derived from T cells produced anew.

A remark on this clonotype: Its antigen is not identified.

During its preparation, the TCRbeta library received unique molecular identifiers. TCRdb re-analysed the PCR reads in MiXCR, keeping a single row per CDR3 protein. The sample shows a few hundred thousand distinct CDR3 sequences, about a quarter of them seen only once. Trimming took 7 bases from V and 3 from J, leaving 34 bases between them. CDR3 length: 20 amino acids. Germline V gives CDR1 SGHTA, CDR2 FQGTGA. The source is a boy less than two years old with Wiskott-Aldrich syndrome, due to receive a stem cell transplant. The genes are TRBV7-3 and TRBJ2-7, with D perhaps matching TRBD1 (6 bases). Sequences were derived from PBMCs, sampled before TCRalphabeta/CD19-depleted stem cell transplant. The CDR3 sequence: CASTWGLITGPEPYYYEQYF. The CDR3 DNA follows: TGTGCCAGCACCTGGGGGCTTATCACAGGGCCCGAACCCTACTACTACGAGCAGTACTTC.